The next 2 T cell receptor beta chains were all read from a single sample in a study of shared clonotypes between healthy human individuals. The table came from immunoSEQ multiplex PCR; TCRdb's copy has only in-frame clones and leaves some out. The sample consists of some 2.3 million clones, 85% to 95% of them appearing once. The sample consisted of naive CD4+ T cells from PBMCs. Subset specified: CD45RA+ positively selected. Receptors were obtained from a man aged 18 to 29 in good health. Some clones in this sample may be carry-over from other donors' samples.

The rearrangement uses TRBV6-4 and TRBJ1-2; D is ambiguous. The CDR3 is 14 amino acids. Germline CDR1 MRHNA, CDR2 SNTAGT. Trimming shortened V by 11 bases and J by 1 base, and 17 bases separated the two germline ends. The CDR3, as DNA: TGTGCCCGGTTTTCCAACCCGAATAACTATGGCTACACCTTC. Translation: CARFSNPNNYGYTF.

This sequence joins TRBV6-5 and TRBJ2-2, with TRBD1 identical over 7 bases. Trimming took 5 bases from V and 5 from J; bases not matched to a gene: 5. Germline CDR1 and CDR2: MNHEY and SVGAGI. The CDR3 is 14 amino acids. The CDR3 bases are TGTGCCAGCAGTCAGACAGGGTCGACCGGGGAGCTGTTTTTT. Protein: CASSQTGSTGELFF.